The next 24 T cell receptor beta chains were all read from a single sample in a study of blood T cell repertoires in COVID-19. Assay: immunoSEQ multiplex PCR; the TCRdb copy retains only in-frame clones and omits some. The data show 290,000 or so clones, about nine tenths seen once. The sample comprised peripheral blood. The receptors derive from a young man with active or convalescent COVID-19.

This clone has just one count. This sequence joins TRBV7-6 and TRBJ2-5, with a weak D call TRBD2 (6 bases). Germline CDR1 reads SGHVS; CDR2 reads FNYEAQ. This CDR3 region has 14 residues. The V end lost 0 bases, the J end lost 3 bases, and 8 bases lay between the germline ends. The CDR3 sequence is CASSLAGGEETQYF. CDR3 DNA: TGTGCCAGCAGCTTAGCGGGCGGGGAAGAGACCCAGTACTTC.

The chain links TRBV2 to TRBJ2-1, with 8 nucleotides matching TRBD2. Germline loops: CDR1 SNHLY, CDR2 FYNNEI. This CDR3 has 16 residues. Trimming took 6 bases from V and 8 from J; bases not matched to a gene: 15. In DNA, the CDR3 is TGTGCCAGCAGAGCGGGACTAGAAGATGGGTGGCATGAGCAGTTCTTC. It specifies CASRAGLEDGWHEQFF.

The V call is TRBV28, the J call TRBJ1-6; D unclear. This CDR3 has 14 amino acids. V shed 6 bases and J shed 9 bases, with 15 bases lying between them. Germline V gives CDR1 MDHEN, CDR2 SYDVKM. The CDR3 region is CASREVFLISPLHF. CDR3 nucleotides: TGTGCCAGCAGAGAGGTTTTCCTCATTTCACCCCTCCACTTT.

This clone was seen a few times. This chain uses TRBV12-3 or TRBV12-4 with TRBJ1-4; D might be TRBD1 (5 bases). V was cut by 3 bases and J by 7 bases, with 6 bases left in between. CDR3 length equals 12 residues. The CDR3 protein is CASSLGGEKLFF. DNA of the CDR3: TGTGCCAGCAGTTTGGGGGGTGAAAAACTGTTTTTT.

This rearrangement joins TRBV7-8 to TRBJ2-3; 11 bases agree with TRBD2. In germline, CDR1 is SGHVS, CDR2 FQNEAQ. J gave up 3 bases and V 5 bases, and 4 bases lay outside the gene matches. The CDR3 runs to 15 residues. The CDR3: CASSETSGRTDTQYF. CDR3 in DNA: TGTGCCAGCAGCGAAACTAGCGGGAGAACAGATACGCAGTATTTT.

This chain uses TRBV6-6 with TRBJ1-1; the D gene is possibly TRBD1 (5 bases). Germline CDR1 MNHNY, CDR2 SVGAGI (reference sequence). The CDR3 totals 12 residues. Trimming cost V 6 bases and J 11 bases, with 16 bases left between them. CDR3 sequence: CASSEIRARAFF. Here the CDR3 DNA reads TGTGCCAGCAGCGAGATCAGGGCAAGGGCTTTCTTT.

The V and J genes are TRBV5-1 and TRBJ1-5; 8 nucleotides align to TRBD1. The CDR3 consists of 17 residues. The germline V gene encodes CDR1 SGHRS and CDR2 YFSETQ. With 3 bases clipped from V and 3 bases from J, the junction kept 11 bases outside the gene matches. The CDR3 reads CASSSTGTGRFNQPQHF. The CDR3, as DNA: TGCGCCAGCAGCTCAACCGGGACAGGCAGGTTCAATCAGCCCCAGCATTTT.

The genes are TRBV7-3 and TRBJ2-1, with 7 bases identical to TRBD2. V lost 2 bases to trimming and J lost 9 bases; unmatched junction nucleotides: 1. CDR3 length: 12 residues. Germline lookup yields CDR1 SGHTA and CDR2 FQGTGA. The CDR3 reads CASSLRGGEQFF. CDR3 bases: TGTGCCAGCAGCTTACGCGGGGGTGAGCAGTTCTTC.

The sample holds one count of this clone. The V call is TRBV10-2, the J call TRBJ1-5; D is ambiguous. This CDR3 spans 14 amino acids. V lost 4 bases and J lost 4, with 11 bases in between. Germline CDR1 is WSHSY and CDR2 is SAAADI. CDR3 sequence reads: CASSVGLTNQPQHF. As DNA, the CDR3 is TGCGCCAGCAGTGTGGGCCTAACAAATCAGCCCCAGCATTTT.

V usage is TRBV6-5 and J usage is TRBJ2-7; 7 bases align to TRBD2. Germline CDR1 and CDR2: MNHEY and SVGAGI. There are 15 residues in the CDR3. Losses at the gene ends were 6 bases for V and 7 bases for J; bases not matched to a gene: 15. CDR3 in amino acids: CASRIWGGYPEEQYF. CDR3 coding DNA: TGTGCCAGCAGGATCTGGGGGGGGTATCCGGAAGAGCAGTACTTC.

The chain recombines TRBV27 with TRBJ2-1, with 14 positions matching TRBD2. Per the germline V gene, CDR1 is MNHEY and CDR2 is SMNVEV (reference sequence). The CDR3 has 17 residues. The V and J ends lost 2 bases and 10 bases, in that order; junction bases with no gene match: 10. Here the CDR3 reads CASSLIPGTSGRDEQFF. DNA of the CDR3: TGTGCCAGCAGTTTAATTCCGGGGACTAGCGGGAGAGACGAGCAGTTCTTC.

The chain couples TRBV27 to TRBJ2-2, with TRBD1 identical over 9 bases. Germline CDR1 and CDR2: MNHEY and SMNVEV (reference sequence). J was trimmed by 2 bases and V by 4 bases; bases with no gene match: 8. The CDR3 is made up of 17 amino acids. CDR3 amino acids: CASSSGQGLINTGELFF. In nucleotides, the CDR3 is TGTGCCAGCAGTTCGGGACAGGGATTAATAAACACCGGGGAGCTGTTTTTT.

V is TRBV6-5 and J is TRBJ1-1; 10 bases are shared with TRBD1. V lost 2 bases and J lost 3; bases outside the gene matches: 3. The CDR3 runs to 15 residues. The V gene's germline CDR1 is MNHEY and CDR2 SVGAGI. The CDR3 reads CASSYGTGADTEAFF. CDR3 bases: TGTGCCAGCAGTTACGGGACAGGGGCGGACACTGAAGCTTTCTTT.

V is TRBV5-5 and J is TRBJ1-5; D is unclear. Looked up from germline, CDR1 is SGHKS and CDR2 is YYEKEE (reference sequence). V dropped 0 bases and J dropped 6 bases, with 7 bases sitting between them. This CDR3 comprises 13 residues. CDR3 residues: CASSLAEGQPQHF. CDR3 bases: TGTGCCAGCAGCTTGGCCGAGGGTCAGCCCCAGCATTTT.

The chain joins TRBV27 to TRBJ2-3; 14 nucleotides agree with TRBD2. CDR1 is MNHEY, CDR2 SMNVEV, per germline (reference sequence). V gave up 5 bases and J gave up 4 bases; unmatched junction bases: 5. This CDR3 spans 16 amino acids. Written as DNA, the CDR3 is TGTGCCAGCAGTAAGAGGACTAGCGGGGGGTCAGATACGCAGTATTTT. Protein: CASSKRTSGGSDTQYF.

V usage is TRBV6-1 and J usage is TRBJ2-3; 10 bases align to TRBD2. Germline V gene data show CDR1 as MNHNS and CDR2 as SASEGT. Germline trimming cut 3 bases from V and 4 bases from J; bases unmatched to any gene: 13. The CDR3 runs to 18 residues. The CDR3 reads CASSDRLGQRGGADTQYF. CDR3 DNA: TGTGCCAGCAGTGACAGACTCGGGCAGCGGGGGGGCGCAGATACGCAGTATTTT.

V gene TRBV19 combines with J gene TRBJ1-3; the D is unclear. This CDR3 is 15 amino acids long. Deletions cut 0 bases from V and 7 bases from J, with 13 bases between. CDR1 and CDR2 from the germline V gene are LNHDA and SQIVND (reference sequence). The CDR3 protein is CASSIEHALENTIYF. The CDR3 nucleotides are TGTGCCAGTAGTATAGAACACGCTCTGGAGAACACCATATATTTT.

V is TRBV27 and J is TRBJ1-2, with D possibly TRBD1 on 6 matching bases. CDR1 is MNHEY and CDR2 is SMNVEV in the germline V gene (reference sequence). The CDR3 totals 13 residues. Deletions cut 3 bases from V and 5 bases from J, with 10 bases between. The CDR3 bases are TGTGCCAGCAGTTTGAAGGGGGATTATGGCTACACCTTC. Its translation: CASSLKGDYGYTF.

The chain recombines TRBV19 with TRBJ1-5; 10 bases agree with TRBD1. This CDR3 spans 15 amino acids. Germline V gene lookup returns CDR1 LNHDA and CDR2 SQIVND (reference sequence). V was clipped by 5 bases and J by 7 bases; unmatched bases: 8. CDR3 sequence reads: CASSDRDRGFQPQHF. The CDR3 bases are TGTGCCAGTAGTGACCGGGACAGGGGTTTCCAGCCCCAGCATTTT.

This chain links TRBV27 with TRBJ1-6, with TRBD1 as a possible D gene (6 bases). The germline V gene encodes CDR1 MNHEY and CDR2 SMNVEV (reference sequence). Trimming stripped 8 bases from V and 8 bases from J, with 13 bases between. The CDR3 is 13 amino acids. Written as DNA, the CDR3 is TGTGCCAGCCGAAAAGGGGGATATTCACCCCTCCACTTT. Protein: CASRKGGYSPLHF.

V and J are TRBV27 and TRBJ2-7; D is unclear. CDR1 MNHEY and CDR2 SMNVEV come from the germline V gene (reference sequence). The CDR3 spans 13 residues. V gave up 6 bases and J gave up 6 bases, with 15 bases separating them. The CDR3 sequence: CASRPHHPGEQYF. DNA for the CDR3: TGTGCCAGCAGACCACACCACCCGGGCGAGCAGTACTTC.

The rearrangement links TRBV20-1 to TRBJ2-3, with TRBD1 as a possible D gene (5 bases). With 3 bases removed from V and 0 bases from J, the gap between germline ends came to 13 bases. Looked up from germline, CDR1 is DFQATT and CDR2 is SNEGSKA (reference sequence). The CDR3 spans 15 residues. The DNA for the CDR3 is TGCAGTGCTAGTCAAGGACATCGTAGCACAGATACGCAGTATTTT. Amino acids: CSASQGHRSTDTQYF.

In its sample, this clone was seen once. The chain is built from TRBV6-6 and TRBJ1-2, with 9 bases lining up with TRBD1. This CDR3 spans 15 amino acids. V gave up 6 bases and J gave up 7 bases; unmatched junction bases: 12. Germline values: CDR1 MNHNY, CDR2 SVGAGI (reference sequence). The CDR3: CASSRGDRAEFGYTF. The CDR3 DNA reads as TGTGCCAGCAGCCGGGGGGACAGGGCGGAATTTGGCTACACCTTC.

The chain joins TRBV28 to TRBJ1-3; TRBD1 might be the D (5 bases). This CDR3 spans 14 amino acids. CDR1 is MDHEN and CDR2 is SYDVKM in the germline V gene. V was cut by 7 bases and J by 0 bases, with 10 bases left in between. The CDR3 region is CASNRPFSGNTIYF. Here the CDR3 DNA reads TGTGCCAGCAACAGGCCATTCTCTGGAAACACCATATATTTT.